This TCR beta chain came from a study of identifying expanded T cells in peripheral blood. Germline V CDR1 and CDR2: SGHVS, FQNEAQ. CDR3 length: 12 residues. Trimming took off 5 bases at V and 4 bases at J, with 8 bases between the two ends. Here immunoSEQ multiplex PCR was the method, and the copy in TCRdb shows in-frame clones only, minus some. The sample has more than 45,000 clones; approximately 83% are singletons. Study outcomes and limitations: Roughly 2-week clone count variance significantly increased as total template count grew. Technical replicates showed about 1.2 changed clones; about two weeks approximately 15; four weeks 19.

Concerning this clone itself: Its target is not known.

Healthy donors had no documented immune events, such as infections, while sampled. This TCR was sampled from a person aged 18 to 70 in good health. This chain links TRBV7-8 with TRBJ2-5; no firm D call. Sequenced: blood. The CDR3 DNA is TGTGCCAGCAGCCAGGAGCCAGAGACCCAGTACTTC. Translating it yields CASSQEPETQYF.